This T cell receptor beta chain originates from a study of T-cell reconstitution after alpha-beta-depleted transplantation in children. Germline V lookup: CDR1 SEHNR, CDR2 FQNEAQ (reference sequence). CDR3 size: 12 residues. V gave up 8 bases and J gave up 14 bases; unmatched junction bases: 7. It was with unique molecular identifiers that the TCRbeta library was prepared. TCRdb reanalysed the PCR reads using MiXCR and keeps one entry per CDR3 protein. The data hold roughly 610,000 distinct CDR3 sequences, with over 9.5% observed a single time. The sample consisted of PBMCs from the stem cell graft donor, taken from the stem cell graft. The receptor was derived from a human donor who donated a stem cell graft to a child with acute myeloid leukemia. V gene TRBV7-9 combines with J gene TRBJ2-3; 13 nucleotides line up with TRBD2. The CDR3 DNA sequence: TGTGCCAGCCACGGGACTAGCGGGAAATGGTATTTT. This encodes CASHGTSGKWYF.